Listed here are 9 T cell receptor beta chains from one sample, sequenced in a study of regulatory T cells in long-lasting Graves disease. Arm-PCR with iRepertoire HTBI primers amplified the CDR3 regions for these TCR beta libraries. TCRdb analysed the multiplex PCR reads with MiXCR anew, one entry per CDR3 protein. The data hold around 450,000 distinct CDR3 sequences, with around a fifth observed a single time. Stated time point: persistent/refractory GD, antithyroid drugs over 5 years with positive TRAb. The TCR library was prepared using RNA isolated from PBMCs. The sample here was peripheral blood mononuclear cells (PBMCs), taken when the disease was refractory, from a patient treated with antithyroid drugs. These TCRs come from a female donor with Graves disease.

This clonotype was observed a handful of times. This chain connects TRBV9 to TRBJ2-7, with TRBD2 matching over 12 bases. The CDR3 runs to 16 residues. In germline, CDR1 is SGDLS, CDR2 YYNGEE. The V segment lost 0 bases and the J segment 5 bases; nucleotides outside the gene matches: 6. The CDR3 spells CASSVGLAGALDEQYF. CDR3 sequence (DNA): TGTGCCAGCAGCGTAGGACTAGCGGGGGCCCTGGACGAGCAGTACTTC.

This clonotype was detected a few times. The chain carries TRBV7-9 and TRBJ2-1; D gene ambiguous. V lost 4 bases, J lost 6 bases, and 13 bases lay in between. This CDR3 has 14 residues. CDR1 is SEHNR, CDR2 FQNEAQ, per germline (reference sequence). The CDR3 protein is CASSSPSTSNEQFF. The CDR3 region has the DNA TGTGCCAGCAGCTCGCCCAGCACGTCCAATGAGCAGTTCTTC.

This clonotype was picked up many times. The chain links TRBV12-3 or TRBV12-4 to TRBJ2-5; tentatively, D is TRBD1 (6 bases). CDR3 length: 16 residues. Trimming removed 4 bases from V and 1 base from J, with 16 bases in between. Written as DNA, the CDR3 is TGTGCCAGCAGTTCCTACAGACAGGCGTCCCAAGAGACCCAGTACTTC. It translates to CASSSYRQASQETQYF.

This clonotype was detected many times. The chain combines TRBV6-9 with TRBJ2-7; D unresolved. Germline V CDR1 and CDR2: MNHGY, SVAAGI. The CDR3 extends over 17 amino acids. Trimming cost V 4 bases and J 7 bases, with 26 bases left between them. As DNA, the CDR3 is TGTGCCAGCAGTTGGAGAGGATACTGGGCTCTCAAGGATGAGCAGTACTTC. It specifies CASSWRGYWALKDEQYF.

V gene TRBV5-4 combines with J gene TRBJ2-4; D is uncertain. The germline gives CDR1 SGHNT, CDR2 YYREEE (reference sequence). Trimming stripped 0 bases from V and 0 bases from J, with 10 bases between. This CDR3 comprises 16 residues. The CDR3 coding sequence is TGTGCCAGCAGCTTGGGCTTTGGGCTAGCCAAAAACATTCAGTACTTC. Translation: CASSLGFGLAKNIQYF.

This clonotype was picked up many times. The chain joins TRBV10-1 to TRBJ1-6; D unclear. V shed 6 bases and J shed 5 bases, with 8 bases lying between them. The germline V gene encodes CDR1 WNHNN and CDR2 SYGVQD (reference sequence). This CDR3 has 13 amino acids. CDR3: CASRENDNSPLHF. CDR3 DNA: TGCGCCAGCAGGGAGAACGATAATTCACCCCTCCACTTT.

This clonotype was observed many times. V gene TRBV28 combines with J gene TRBJ2-4; D is uncertain. V lost 1 base, J lost 0 bases, and 10 bases lay in between. Germline-derived CDR1 and CDR2 are MDHEN and SYDVKM. The CDR3 spans 16 residues. The CDR3 sequence: CASSLSLYLAKNIQYF. The CDR3 DNA is TGTGCCAGCAGTTTATCCCTCTACCTAGCCAAAAACATTCAGTACTTC.

This clonotype was recorded a few times. V gene TRBV19 combines with J gene TRBJ1-2; D is unresolved. The CDR3 is 15 residues long. Germline lookup yields CDR1 LNHDA and CDR2 SQIVND (reference sequence). Trimming took off 5 bases at V and 4 bases at J, with 17 bases between the two ends. The CDR3: CASSVALTGPYGYTF. The CDR3 DNA sequence: TGTGCCAGTAGTGTGGCCCTAACTGGCCCCTATGGCTACACCTTC. Based on the CDR3 plus reference TRBV19 and TRBJ1-2, the full variable domain is DGGITQSPKYLFRKEGQNVTLSCEQNLNHDAMYWYRQDPGQGLRLIYYSQIVNDFQKGDIAEGYSVSREKKESFPLTVTSAQKNPTAFYLCASSVALTGPYGYTFGSGTRLTVV.

The chain links TRBV6-1 to TRBJ2-7; weak D call: TRBD1 (5 bases). CDR3 length: 12 amino acids. V was pared by 4 bases and J by 5 bases, with 9 bases between. The V gene's germline CDR1 is MNHNS and CDR2 SASEGT. This chain's CDR3 is CASSADRDEQYF. DNA for the CDR3: TGTGCCAGCAGTGCTGACAGAGACGAGCAGTACTTC.